The TCR beta chain described here comes from a study of cytomegalovirus exposure and HLA in healthy donors. Assay used: immunoSEQ multiplex PCR; TCRdb lists only in-frame clones, some missing. The sample lists about 360,000 clones, 86% occurring once. The J segment lost 7 bases and the V segment lost 3 bases, leaving 7 bases of the junction unmatched. Germline V lookup: CDR1 GTSNPN, CDR2 SVGIG (reference sequence). This CDR3 has 13 residues. The TCR originated in a woman aged 18-29 years in good health and CMV-seronegative. Sequencing was performed on PBMCs. The gene calls are TRBV30 and TRBJ2-5, with 8 bases identical to TRBD2. This chain's CDR3 is CAWSLAGTGTQYF. As DNA, the CDR3 is TGTGCCTGGAGCTTAGCGGGAACGGGGACCCAGTACTTC.